These T cell receptor beta chains were read from a single sample in a study of blood T cell repertoires in COVID-19. Produced via immunoSEQ multiplex PCR; TCRdb's table is partial and in-frame only. The sample holds 100,000 or so clones, around 85% seen once. The specimen sequenced was peripheral blood. All receptors derive from a woman in her seventies with active or convalescent COVID-19. CDR3s include the opening cysteine and the closing phenylalanine or tryptophan. The order of the fields is J gene, V gene, CDR3 protein.

TRBJ1-1 TRBV21-1 CASPPGQGDTEAFF
TRBJ2-3 TRBV5-4 CASSGNSGSRTSTDTQYF
TRBJ2-1 TRBV24-1 CATDDGGAGVF
TRBJ1-1 TRBV11-2 CASSFSGIMNTEAFF
TRBJ2-2 TRBV29-1 CSGRQDANTGELFF
TRBJ2-5 TRBV6-2/TRBV6-3 CASSLLAGGKTQYF
TRBJ2-7 TRBV7-9 CASSVRNSYEQYF
TRBJ1-4 TRBV5-1 CASSLEDRTTNEKLFF
TRBJ1-5 TRBV7-2 CASNDRAGQPQHF
TRBJ1-2 TRBV6-5 CASSPTVNYGYTF
TRBJ2-7 TRBV11-2 CASSKHTGQAYEQYF
TRBJ2-7 TRBV5-4 CASSLASGRGEQYF
TRBJ2-1 TRBV11-2 CASSARTSGYNEQFF
TRBJ2-3 TRBV12-3/TRBV12-4 CASTIPPTGQYF